One sample yielded the 19 T cell receptor beta chains listed below, sequenced in a study of identical twins. From the 5' RACE reads, TCRdb called clonotypes with MiXCR, one entry per CDR3 protein. The data show 250,000 or so distinct CDR3 sequences, over 9.5% seen once. These data were also reused for a study on yellow fever vaccine responses in identical twins.

The sequenced sample consisted of memory (CD45RO+) T cells sorted from blood. The receptors here all came from a woman younger than 30 in good health.

J is TRBJ2-2 and V is TRBV20-1; D might be TRBD1 (6 bases). This CDR3 has 14 amino acids. Trimming stripped 2 bases from V and 4 bases from J, with 11 bases between. The germline V gene encodes CDR1 DFQATT and CDR2 SNEGSKA (reference sequence). The CDR3 nucleotides read TGCAGTGCTAGATTTCAGGGGACCACCGGGGAGCTGTTTTTT. As protein: CSARFQGTTGELFF.

The chain links TRBV29-1 to TRBJ2-3; TRBD1 matches 10 bases. J gave up 6 bases and V 3 bases, and 12 bases lay outside the gene matches. This CDR3 is built from 16 residues. Per the germline V gene, CDR1 is SQVTM and CDR2 is ANQGSEA. This CDR3 is CSVDPTGGQGLDTQYF. The CDR3 DNA follows: TGCAGCGTTGATCCCACCGGGGGACAGGGGCTCGATACGCAGTATTTT.

This clonotype was found a few times. The rearrangement uses TRBV3-1 and TRBJ2-3; D possibly corresponds to TRBD1 (6 bases). This CDR3 is built from 15 residues. Germline V lookup: CDR1 LGHDT, CDR2 YNNKEL (reference sequence). The V end lost 4 bases, the J end lost 0 bases, and 11 bases lay between the germline ends. CDR3: CASSPGHISTDTQYF. The CDR3 DNA sequence: TGTGCCAGCAGCCCGGGACACATAAGCACAGATACGCAGTATTTT.

The CDR3 is CAWSLTLQETQYF. Written as DNA, the CDR3 is TGTGCCTGGAGTCTCACGTTGCAAGAGACCCAGTACTTC. This chain joins TRBV30 and TRBJ2-5; D uncertain. This CDR3 is 13 amino acids long. Between the trimmed V and J ends, which lost 2 bases and 2 bases, there was a span of 9 bases. From germline, CDR1 is GTSNPN and CDR2 SVGIG (reference sequence).

This clonotype was detected ten times or more. This chain connects TRBV7-9 to TRBJ2-7; D uncertain. V was pared by 1 base and J by 2 bases, with 9 bases between. There are 14 residues in the CDR3. Germline lookup yields CDR1 SEHNR and CDR2 FQNEAQ (reference sequence). The DNA for the CDR3 is TGTGCCAGCAGCTTAGGCGGCATGGCCTACGAGCAGTACTTC. This translates into CASSLGGMAYEQYF. Complete variable domain (other parts from reference TRBV7-9 and TRBJ2-7): DTGVSQNPRHKITKRGQNVTFRCDPISEHNRLYWYRQTLGQGPEFLTYFQNEAQLEKSRLLSDRFSAERPKGSFSTLEIQRTEQGDSAMYLCASSLGGMAYEQYFGPGTRLTVT.

This chain joins TRBV28 and TRBJ2-3, with 12 bases fitting TRBD2. V lost 5 bases and J lost 6; bases outside the gene matches: 6. Germline V CDR1 and CDR2: MDHEN, SYDVKM. The CDR3 is made up of 15 amino acids. The DNA for the CDR3 is TGTGCCAGCAGTCCCCTAGCGGGAGGGCCGGATACGCAGTATTTT. The encoded protein is CASSPLAGGPDTQYF. The full variable domain, with the rest looked up from reference TRBV28 and TRBJ2-3, is DVKVTQSSRYLVKRTGEKVFLECVQDMDHENMFWYRQDPGLGLRLIYFSYDVKMKEKGDIPEGYSVSREKKERFSLILESASTNQTSMYLCASSPLAGGPDTQYFGPGTRLTVL.

This chain links TRBV2 with TRBJ2-3; 11 bases match TRBD2. Unmatched junction bases numbered 5, after V lost 4 bases and J lost 2 bases. Germline loops: CDR1 SNHLY, CDR2 FYNNEI. There are 16 residues in the CDR3. The CDR3 region is CASSAILAGDTDTQYF. The CDR3 DNA follows: TGTGCCAGCAGTGCTATACTAGCGGGGGACACAGATACGCAGTATTTT.

This clonotype was found many times. This chain uses TRBV10-1 with TRBJ2-1, with D perhaps TRBD2 (5 bases). V lost 3 bases and J 4 bases, leaving 13 bases between the germline ends. The germline V gene has CDR1 WNHNN and CDR2 SYGVQD (reference sequence). The length of the CDR3 is 15 residues. DNA for the CDR3: TGCGCCAGCAGTGACCGATCGACGGGGTACAATGAGCAGTTCTTC. The encoded protein is CASSDRSTGYNEQFF.

This clonotype was counted only a few times. The chain carries TRBV5-1 and TRBJ2-3; 10 bases are a match to TRBD2. This CDR3 region has 15 residues. V was clipped by 1 base and J by 5 bases; unmatched bases: 4. Germline-derived CDR1 and CDR2 are SGHRS and YFSETQ. The CDR3 DNA is TGCGCCAGCAGCTTGACTAGCGGGAAGGGAGATACGCAGTATTTT. Translation gives CASSLTSGKGDTQYF.

This clonotype has a handful of counts. This chain uses TRBV11-2 with TRBJ2-1; no firm D call. The CDR3 sequence is 15 residues long. The V gene lost 4 bases and the J gene lost 2 bases, with 12 bases spanning the gap. Germline CDR1 reads SGHAT; CDR2 reads FQNNGV. The CDR3 protein is CASSSTLTPYNEQFF. The CDR3 DNA reads TGTGCCAGCAGCTCCACCTTAACTCCCTACAATGAGCAGTTCTTC. The full variable domain, rest sourced from reference TRBV11-2 and TRBJ2-1, is EAGVAQSPRYKIIEKRQSVAFWCNPISGHATLYWYQQILGQGPKLLIQFQNNGVVDDSQLPKDRFSAERLKGVDSTLKIQPAKLEDSAVYLCASSSTLTPYNEQFFGPGTRLTVL.

This clonotype has a handful of counts. This sequence joins TRBV7-2 and TRBJ2-3; D call uncertain. This CDR3 has 15 amino acids. Germline V gene sequence: CDR1 SGHTA, CDR2 FQGNSA. Between the trimmed V and J ends, which lost 0 bases and 0 bases, there was a span of 7 bases. This CDR3 reads CASSLASASTDTQYF. In DNA, the CDR3 is TGTGCCAGCAGCTTAGCGTCAGCCAGCACAGATACGCAGTATTTT.

The rearrangement uses TRBV11-2 and TRBJ2-1; tentative D call: TRBD1 (6 bases). Germline assignment: CDR1 SGHAT and CDR2 FQNNGV. Trimming left V 4 bases short and J 5 bases short, with 15 bases between. This CDR3 has 15 amino acids. The CDR3 nucleotides read TGTGCCAGCAGCTCTACAGGGACGCCCCACAATGAGCAGTTCTTC. Protein product: CASSSTGTPHNEQFF.

The gene calls are TRBV12-3 or TRBV12-4 and TRBJ1-5; the D is unclear. Trimming shortened V by 5 bases and J by 4 bases, and 9 bases separated the two germline ends. The CDR3 consists of 13 residues. The DNA for the CDR3 is TGTGCCAGCAGTAACAGAGGGAATCAGCCCCAGCATTTT. As protein: CASSNRGNQPQHF.

The rearrangement links TRBV9 to TRBJ2-3; TRBD1 matches 9 bases. The V and J ends lost 3 bases and 2 bases, in that order; junction bases with no gene match: 7. Looked up from germline, CDR1 is SGDLS and CDR2 is YYNGEE. There are 16 residues in the CDR3. The CDR3 loop is CASSERTGDLTDTQYF. The CDR3 coding sequence is TGTGCCAGCAGCGAAAGGACAGGGGACCTCACAGATACGCAGTATTTT.

In this sample, this clonotype turned up a few times. The rearrangement uses TRBV7-2 and TRBJ2-1; 12 positions agree with TRBD2. The CDR3 runs 17 residues. Unmatched junction bases numbered 12, after V lost 5 bases and J lost 7 bases. Germline CDR1 and CDR2: SGHTA and FQGNSA. The CDR3 region has the DNA TGTGCCAGCAGCCCCATATCTAGCGGGAGGGCCCAGAATGAGCAGTTCTTC. As protein: CASSPISSGRAQNEQFF.

The chain has TRBV25-1 and TRBJ2-2, with 10 bases matching TRBD2. This CDR3 is built from 16 residues. Germline V gives CDR1 MGHDK, CDR2 SYGVNS. V trimming: 3 bases; J trimming: 0 bases; junction bases outside the gene matches: 1. CDR3 residues: CASSDGLAANTGELFF. As DNA, the CDR3 is TGTGCCAGCAGTGACGGACTAGCGGCGAACACCGGGGAGCTGTTTTTT.

This clonotype occurred a few times. This sequence joins TRBV10-3 and TRBJ1-2, with D maybe TRBD1 (5 bases). V gave up 2 bases and J gave up 4 bases, with 14 bases separating them. Looked up from germline, CDR1 is ENHRY and CDR2 is SYGVKD. The CDR3 consists of 15 residues. The CDR3 region is CAISEMREGTYGYTF. The CDR3, as DNA: TGTGCCATCAGTGAGATGAGGGAGGGGACCTATGGCTACACCTTC.

This clonotype has a count of ten or more. The rearrangement joins TRBV7-6 to TRBJ2-5; 12 bases align to TRBD2. Looked up from germline, CDR1 is SGHVS and CDR2 is FNYEAQ. The V and J ends lost 5 bases and 4 bases, in that order; junction bases with no gene match: 8. There are 16 residues in the CDR3. CDR3 amino acids: CASSPTTSGSRETQYF. Here the CDR3 DNA reads TGTGCCAGCAGCCCGACGACTAGCGGGAGCCGAGAGACCCAGTACTTC.

This clonotype was detected a few times. The chain carries TRBV7-9 and TRBJ2-7; D unresolved. The germline V gene encodes CDR1 SEHNR and CDR2 FQNEAQ (reference sequence). CDR3 size: 11 residues. Trimming removed 5 bases from V and 4 bases from J, with 6 bases in between. The CDR3 DNA reads as TGTGCCAGCAGCGGAGTTTACGAGCAGTACTTC. It specifies CASSGVYEQYF.